This entry concerns a single TCR beta chain. The target antigen is unknown. Researchers ran the PCR with 60 Vbeta and 13 Jbeta primers. Assay: immunoSEQ multiplex PCR; the TCRdb copy retains only in-frame clones and omits some. Altogether about 98,000 clones are present, around 80% being singletons, with the ten largest covering roughly 1.5%. Trimming took 4 bases from V and 4 from J; bases not matched to a gene: 8. The CDR3 is 15 residues long. Germline V gives CDR1 KGHSH, CDR2 LQKENI. Nominally healthy donors provided the samples, though records likely missed some immune exposures. The sample belongs to a study of cytomegalovirus exposure and HLA in healthy donors. Broader study findings: Most of the CMV-associated TCR beta chains (in a later analysis) appeared to be HLA-restricted. Reportedly, HLA-A and HLA-B alleles of most subjects were accurately predicted from TCR beta.

V gene TRBV18 combines with J gene TRBJ1-1; 8 positions match TRBD1. This TCR was sampled from a middle-aged man in good health and CMV-seronegative. The sample was PBMCs. CDR3 DNA sequence: TGTGCCAGCTCACTTAGGACAGGGATGGGCACTGAAGCTTTCTTT. It yields the protein CASSLRTGMGTEAFF.